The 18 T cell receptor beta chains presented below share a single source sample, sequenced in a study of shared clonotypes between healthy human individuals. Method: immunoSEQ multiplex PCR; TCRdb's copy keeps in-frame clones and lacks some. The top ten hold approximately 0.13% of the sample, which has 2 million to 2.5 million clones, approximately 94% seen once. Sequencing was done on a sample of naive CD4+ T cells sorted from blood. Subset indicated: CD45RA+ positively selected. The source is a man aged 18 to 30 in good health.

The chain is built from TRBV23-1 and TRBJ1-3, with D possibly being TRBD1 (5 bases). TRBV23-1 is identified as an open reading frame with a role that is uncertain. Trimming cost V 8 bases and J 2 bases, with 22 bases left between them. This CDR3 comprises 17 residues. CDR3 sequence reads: CASSNPGTHVPGNTIYF. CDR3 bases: TGCGCCAGCTCCAACCCGGGGACCCACGTTCCTGGAAACACCATATATTTT.

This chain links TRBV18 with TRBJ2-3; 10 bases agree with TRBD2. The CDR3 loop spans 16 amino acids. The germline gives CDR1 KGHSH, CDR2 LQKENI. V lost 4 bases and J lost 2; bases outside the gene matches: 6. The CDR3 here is CASSRQRGGVTDTQYF. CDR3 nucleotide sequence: TGTGCCAGCTCACGCCAGCGGGGGGGTGTCACAGATACGCAGTATTTT.

The DNA for the CDR3 is TGCAGCGCTACAAGGGGCAAGCGGGGCACAGATACGCAGTATTTT. The encoded protein is CSATRGKRGTDTQYF. The chain couples TRBV29-1 to TRBJ2-3, with D possibly TRBD2 on 6 matching bases. Trimming left V 7 bases short and J 1 base short, with 18 bases between. The CDR3 runs 15 residues. CDR1 and CDR2 (germline): SQVTM, ANQGSEA.

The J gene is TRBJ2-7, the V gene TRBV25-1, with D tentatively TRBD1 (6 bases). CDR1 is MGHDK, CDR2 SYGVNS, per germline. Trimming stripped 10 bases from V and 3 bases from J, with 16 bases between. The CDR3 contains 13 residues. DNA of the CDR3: TGTGCCACCAAACTCCGGGACAACTACGAGCAGTACTTC. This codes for CATKLRDNYEQYF.

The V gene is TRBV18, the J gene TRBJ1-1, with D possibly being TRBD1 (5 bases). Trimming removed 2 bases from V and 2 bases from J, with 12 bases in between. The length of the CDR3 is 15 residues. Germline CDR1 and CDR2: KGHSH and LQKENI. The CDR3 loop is CASSPYMTDNTEAFF. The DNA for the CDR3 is TGTGCCAGCTCACCATACATGACAGATAACACTGAAGCTTTCTTT.

This chain's CDR3 is CASSLLGLAGGNANTGELFF. The CDR3 DNA sequence: TGCGCCAGCAGCTTGCTCGGACTAGCGGGAGGGAACGCGAACACCGGGGAGCTGTTTTTT. This chain joins TRBV5-1 and TRBJ2-2, with 15 bases matching TRBD2. Germline values: CDR1 SGHRS, CDR2 YFSETQ. V lost 1 base and J lost 0; bases outside the gene matches: 7. This CDR3 has 20 amino acids.

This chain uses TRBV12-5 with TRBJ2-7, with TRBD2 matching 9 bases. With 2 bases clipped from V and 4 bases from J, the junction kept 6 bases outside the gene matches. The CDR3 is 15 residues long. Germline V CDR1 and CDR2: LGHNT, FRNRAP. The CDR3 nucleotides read TGTGCTAGTGGTTTGTCGGCGGGAGGGGCTTACGAGCAGTACTTC. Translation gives CASGLSAGGAYEQYF.

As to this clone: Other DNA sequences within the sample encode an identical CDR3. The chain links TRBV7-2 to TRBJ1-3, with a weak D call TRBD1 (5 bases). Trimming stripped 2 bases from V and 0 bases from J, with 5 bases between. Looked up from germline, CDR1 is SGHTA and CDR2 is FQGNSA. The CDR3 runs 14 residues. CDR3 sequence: CASSLTGSGNTIYF. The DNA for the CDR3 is TGTGCCAGCAGCTTAACAGGCTCTGGAAACACCATATATTTT.

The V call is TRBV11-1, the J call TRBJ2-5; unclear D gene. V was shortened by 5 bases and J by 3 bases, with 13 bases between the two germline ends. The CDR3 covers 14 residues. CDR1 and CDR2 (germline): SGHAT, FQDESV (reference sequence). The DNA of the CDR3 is TGTGCCAGCAGCCCCAATATTAAGGAAGAGACCCAGTACTTC. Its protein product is CASSPNIKEETQYF.

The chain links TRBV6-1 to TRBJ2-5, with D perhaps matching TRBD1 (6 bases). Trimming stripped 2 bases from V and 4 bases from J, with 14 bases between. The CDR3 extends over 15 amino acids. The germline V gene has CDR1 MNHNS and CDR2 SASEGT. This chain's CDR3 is CASSEKGRGGETQYF. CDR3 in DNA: TGTGCCAGCAGTGAAAAGGGCAGGGGTGGAGAGACCCAGTACTTC.

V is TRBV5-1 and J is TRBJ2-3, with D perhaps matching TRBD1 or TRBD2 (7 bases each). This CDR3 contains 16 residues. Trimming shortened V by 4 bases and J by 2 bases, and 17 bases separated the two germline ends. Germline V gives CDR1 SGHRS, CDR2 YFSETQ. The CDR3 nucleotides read TGCGCCAGCAGCCCCAGGGGGGGGACGAACACAGATACGCAGTATTTT. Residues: CASSPRGGTNTDTQYF.

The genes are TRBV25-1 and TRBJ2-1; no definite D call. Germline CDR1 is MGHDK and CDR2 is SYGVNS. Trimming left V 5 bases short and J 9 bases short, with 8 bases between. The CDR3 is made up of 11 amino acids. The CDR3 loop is CASSSTFEQFF. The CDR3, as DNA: TGTGCCAGCAGTAGTACGTTTGAGCAGTTCTTC.

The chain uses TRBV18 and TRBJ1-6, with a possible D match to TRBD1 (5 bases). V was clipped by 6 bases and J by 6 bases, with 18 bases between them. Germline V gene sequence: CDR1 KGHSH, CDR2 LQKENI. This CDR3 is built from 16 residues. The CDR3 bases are TGTGCCAGCTCCCCATTAAGCGGGACCCTTAATTCACCCCTCCACTTT. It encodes CASSPLSGTLNSPLHF.

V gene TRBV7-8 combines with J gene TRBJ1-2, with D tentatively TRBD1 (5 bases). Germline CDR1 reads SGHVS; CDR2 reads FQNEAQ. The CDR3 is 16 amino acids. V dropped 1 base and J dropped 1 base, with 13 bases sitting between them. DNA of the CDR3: TGTGCCAGCAGCTTAGATACCGGACATCTTAACTATGGCTACACCTTC. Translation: CASSLDTGHLNYGYTF.

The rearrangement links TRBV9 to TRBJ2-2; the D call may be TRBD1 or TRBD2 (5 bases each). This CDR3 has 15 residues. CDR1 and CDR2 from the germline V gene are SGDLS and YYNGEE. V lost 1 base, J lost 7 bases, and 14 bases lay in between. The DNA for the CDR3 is TGTGCCAGCAGCGTAAGCTCGAATGGGGGCGGGGAGCTGTTTTTT. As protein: CASSVSSNGGGELFF.

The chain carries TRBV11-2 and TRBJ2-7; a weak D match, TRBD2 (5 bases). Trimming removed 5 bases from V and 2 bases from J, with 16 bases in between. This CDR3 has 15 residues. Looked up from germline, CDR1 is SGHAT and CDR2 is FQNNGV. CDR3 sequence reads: CASSRNRDSTYEQYF. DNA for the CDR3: TGTGCCAGCAGCAGAAACCGGGATTCCACCTACGAGCAGTACTTC. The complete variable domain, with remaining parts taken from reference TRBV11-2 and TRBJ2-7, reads EAGVAQSPRYKIIEKRQSVAFWCNPISGHATLYWYQQILGQGPKLLIQFQNNGVVDDSQLPKDRFSAERLKGVDSTLKIQPAKLEDSAVYLCASSRNRDSTYEQYFGPGTRLTVT.

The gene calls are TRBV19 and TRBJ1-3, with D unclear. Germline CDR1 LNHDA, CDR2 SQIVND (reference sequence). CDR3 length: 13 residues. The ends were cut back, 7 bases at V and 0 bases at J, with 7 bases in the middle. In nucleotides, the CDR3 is TGTGCCAGTAAGGTGAGCTCTGGAAACACCATATATTTT. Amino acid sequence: CASKVSSGNTIYF.

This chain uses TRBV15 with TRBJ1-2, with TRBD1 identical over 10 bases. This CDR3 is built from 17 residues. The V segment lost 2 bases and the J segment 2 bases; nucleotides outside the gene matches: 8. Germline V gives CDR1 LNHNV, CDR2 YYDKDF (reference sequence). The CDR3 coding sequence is TGTGCCACCAGCAGACCCTCCCGGGACAGGGGCAACTATGGCTACACCTTC. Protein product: CATSRPSRDRGNYGYTF.